This is a list of T cell receptor beta chains from one sample in a study of T cell changes during pregnancy in multiple sclerosis. The data were produced by immunoSEQ multiplex PCR, yet TCRdb's version contains in-frame clones alone and is incomplete. The table has around 79,000 clones, 90% to 95% seen once. This specimen consisted of CD4+ T cells from peripheral blood mononuclear cells, obtained in the second trimester of pregnancy. Receptor source: a female donor with multiple sclerosis, enrolled in a pregnancy study. Each CDR3 is given with its conserved first and last residue. The D gene is left open where the match is weak. The size field is filled for only some rows; it gives once, few, many or a size class.

D	size	length	V	J	DNA	CDR3
TRBD1	NA	14	TRBV6-5	TRBJ1-1	TGTGCCAGCAGTAAGGGACAGGTGAACACTGAAGCTTTCTTT	CASSKGQVNTEAFF
TRBD1	once	16	TRBV10-3	TRBJ1-1	TGTGCCATCAGTGAGTCCACAGGGGGTAAGAACACTGAAGCTTTCTTT	CAISESTGGKNTEAFF
TRBD2	NA	13	TRBV2	TRBJ2-1	TGTGCCAGCAGCCTCGGACTAGCGGCTGTGCAGTTCTTC	CASSLGLAAVQFF
NA	NA	16	TRBV5-1	TRBJ2-3	TGCGCCAGCAGCCTGGGGACTTCTCCTAGCACAGATACGCAGTATTTT	CASSLGTSPSTDTQYF
TRBD2	NA	16	TRBV7-8	TRBJ2-7	TGTGCCAGCAGCTTAGGTCTAGCGGGATTTCACTACGAGCAGTACTTC	CASSLGLAGFHYEQYF
NA	NA	17	TRBV7-2	TRBJ2-5	TGTGCCAGCAGCTTGCAACCTCCGTCGAAACTACAAGAGACCCAGTACTTC	CASSLQPPSKLQETQYF
TRBD2	NA	14	TRBV9	TRBJ2-7	TGTGCCAGCTCCCCAGGACTAGCGGGGTACGAGCAGTACTTC	CASSPGLAGYEQYF
TRBD1	NA	14	TRBV25-1	TRBJ1-2	TGTGCCAGCAGTGAATGGGACAGGGGTCACGGCTACACCTTC	CASSEWDRGHGYTF
NA	NA	14	TRBV19	TRBJ2-1	TGTGCCACATCCGAGCGCCGTTCCTACAATGAGCAGTTCTTC	CATSERRSYNEQFF
TRBD1	NA	14	TRBV7-4	TRBJ2-1	TGTGCCAGCAGCTTCGGACAGGGGGCCGATGAGCAGTTCTTC	CASSFGQGADEQFF
TRBD2	NA	15	TRBV2	TRBJ2-3	TGTGCCAGCAGTGTCAAGCGGGAGCGATCGAATACGCAGTATTTT	CASSVKRERSNTQYF
NA	NA	15	TRBV30	TRBJ1-6	TGTGCCTGGAGTGTACCGGAACAGGGTAATTCACCCCTCCACTTT	CAWSVPEQGNSPLHF
NA	NA	15	TRBV6-4	TRBJ2-1	TGTGCCAGCAGTGAAGGGGACTCCTCCTACAATGAGCAGTTCTTC	CASSEGDSSYNEQFF
NA	NA	15	TRBV7-2	TRBJ1-5	TGTGCCAGCAGCTTAACCCCGGGTGACAATCAGCCCCAGCATTTT	CASSLTPGDNQPQHF
TRBD1	NA	15	TRBV10-3	TRBJ2-7	TGTGCCATCAGGCCCGGGACAGGGTCCTCCTACGAGCAGTACTTC	CAIRPGTGSSYEQYF
NA	NA	16	TRBV14	TRBJ1-3	TGTGCCAGCAGCCAAGAACGGGGATTCTCTGGAAACACCATATATTTT	CASSQERGFSGNTIYF
NA	NA	14	TRBV11-3	TRBJ2-3	TGTGCCAGCACATCTTGGGCGGGGACAGATACGCAGTATTTT	CASTSWAGTDTQYF
NA	NA	16	TRBV7-2	TRBJ1-2	TGTGCCAGCAGCTTAACTTTTGACAGGAGCTGGAATGGCTACACCTTC	CASSLTFDRSWNGYTF
NA	NA	14	TRBV5-1	TRBJ1-6	TGCGCCAGCAGCTTGGCCGATGCGAATTCACCCCTCCACTTT	CASSLADANSPLHF
TRBD1	few	14	TRBV30	TRBJ1-2	TGTGCCTGGGGCCGGGACAGGAATAACTATGGCTACACCTTC	CAWGRDRNNYGYTF
NA	NA	12	TRBV6-5	TRBJ1-1	TGTGCCAGCAGTTACTCTGGCGGTGAAGCTTTCTTT	CASSYSGGEAFF
TRBD2	NA	17	TRBV7-6	TRBJ2-7	TGTGCCAGCAGCCAGGGGACTAGCGGGACGTACTCCTACGAGCAGTACTTC	CASSQGTSGTYSYEQYF
NA	NA	17	TRBV28	TRBJ1-6	TGTGCCAGCGCCGCGTCCCTGGGGCAGTGGGGTAATTCACCCCTCCACTTT	CASAASLGQWGNSPLHF
TRBD2	NA	18	TRBV18	TRBJ2-7	TGTGCCAGCTCACCTCGGGCTGCGGGAGGGCAAATCTCCTACGAGCAGTACTTC	CASSPRAAGGQISYEQYF
NA	NA	12	TRBV18	TRBJ2-2	TGTGCCAGCTCACTCCGAGCTGGGGAGCTGTTTTTT	CASSLRAGELFF
NA	NA	18	TRBV4-1	TRBJ1-4	TGCGCCAGCAACGATCGGCTAAAGGCAGGGGAGGGTGGGGAAAAACTGTTTTTT	CASNDRLKAGEGGEKLFF
TRBD1	NA	14	TRBV28	TRBJ2-7	TGTGCCAGCAGTTTGACAGGGCCCTCTGGGGAGCAGTACTTC	CASSLTGPSGEQYF
NA	NA	15	TRBV11-3	TRBJ2-7	TGTGCCAGCAGCTTATCCTCGACAGAATCCTACGAGCAGTACTTC	CASSLSSTESYEQYF
NA	NA	14	TRBV18	TRBJ2-3	TGTGCCAGCTCTTTTAGACTAACTGATGTCACGCAGTATTTT	CASSFRLTDVTQYF
TRBD2	NA	14	TRBV30	TRBJ2-7	TGTGCCTGGAGCCCGACTAGCGGGGCCTACGAGCAGTACTTC	CAWSPTSGAYEQYF
TRBD1	NA	15	TRBV4-2	TRBJ1-2	TGTGCCAGCAGCCAAGGTCGACAGGGATCCTATGGCTACACCTTC	CASSQGRQGSYGYTF
TRBD2	NA	19	TRBV5-1	TRBJ2-7	TGCGCCAGCAGCCCCACTCTCTTAGGACTAGCGGGAGGAAACTACGAGCAGTACTTC	CASSPTLLGLAGGNYEQYF
NA	NA	16	TRBV9	TRBJ2-1	TGTGCCAGCAGCGTAGTGGACGGGAGCTCCTACAATGAGCAGTTCTTC	CASSVVDGSSYNEQFF
TRBD1	NA	17	TRBV4-1	TRBJ1-5	TGCGCCAGCAGCCAAACAGACAGGGGAAGTAGCAATCAGCCCCAGCATTTT	CASSQTDRGSSNQPQHF
TRBD2	NA	17	TRBV27	TRBJ2-2	TGTGCCAGCAAACTGAGTTCGGGGGGGCCTCTGGGCGGGGAGCTGTTTTTT	CASKLSSGGPLGGELFF
NA	NA	14	TRBV4-2	TRBJ2-7	TGTGCCAGCAGCCAAGGTTGGAGATCCTACGAGCAGTACTTC	CASSQGWRSYEQYF
NA	NA	14	TRBV7-2	TRBJ2-5	TGTGCCAGCAGCCTTCGACAGGCGAGAGAGACCCAGTACTTC	CASSLRQARETQYF
NA	NA	16	TRBV12-2	TRBJ2-3	TGTGCAAGTCGCTTAACCCCCCAACATAGCACAGATACGCAGTATTTT	CASRLTPQHSTDTQYF
TRBD1	NA	14	TRBV18	TRBJ1-2	TGTGCCAGCTCACCAAGGGACAGCTCCTATGGCTACACCTTC	CASSPRDSSYGYTF
TRBD1	NA	16	TRBV5-1	TRBJ1-2	TGCGCCAGCAGCTTAGGGGGGACAGGGCGACACTATGGCTACACCTTC	CASSLGGTGRHYGYTF
NA	NA	17	TRBV7-2	TRBJ2-1	TGTGCCAGCAGCTTGAGTGAAAGCGGACCCTCCTACAATGAGCAGTTCTTC	CASSLSESGPSYNEQFF